This T cell receptor (beta chain) was retrieved from a study of T cell repertoires in cytomegalovirus infection (dated by TCRdb to between 2018 and 2021). As for the study more broadly: The peptide stimulations were aimed at well-studied HLA-B-restricted epitopes as well as recently identified HLA-C-restricted CMV epitopes, whose presentation resists viral immunomodulation. Donor HLA type was relevant to the analysis, because carriage of CMV infection together with the matching HLA type was indicated by public TCR beta signatures. What the study reported, not specific to this receptor: The ex vivo response was dominated by HLA-C-restricted CMV-specific TCR beta clonotypes, which also provided the single most frequent clonotype in two of eight donors. In both this cohort and an independent roughly 330-donor cohort, the cumulative frequency of public TCR beta family members distinguished carriers of CMV infection plus the relevant HLA type.

Sequencing was carried out with an Illumina HiSeq 1500. The public reads were quality trimmed at Q25 with fastp and then assembled into clones with MiXCR by TCRdb, keeping productive beta chains. Merged by CDR3 protein, the rows form single entries marked with the most common genes and DNA. The sample records hundreds of thousands of distinct CDR3 sequences, about a third of which are singletons. The ten largest clonotypes hold 13% of the sample. In the paper's terms, the treatment or condition label means: in vitro stimulation with specific CMV peptide epitopes to enrich CMV-specific T cells. On this clonotype itself: The specificity of this receptor is unknown. Base qualities are missing; no much larger clone stands one base away.

V drops 3 bases and J drops 5 bases, leaving 28 bases in between. The CDR3 goes from the cysteine to the phenylalanine over 19 residues. Here the CDR3 DNA is all that survives: 57 bases in frame from base 1. Per the germline V gene (reference sequence), SEHNR is the CDR1 and FQNEAQ is the CDR2. The sequence was obtained from a human donor in good health (CMV status not recorded). Some clones in this sample may be carry-over from other donors' samples. The source was cultured CD8+ T cells from PBMCs, collected from culture after CMV antigen stimulation. This receptor chain uses TRBV7-9 and TRBJ1-1; TRBD1 is possibly the D segment (5 matching bases). The nucleotides are TGTGCCAGCAGCTTTCCGGGGGAAAGCAGGGCCCGCTTGGGTACTGAAGCTTTCTTT. Its translation reads: CASSFPGESRARLGTEAFF. The entire variable domain, with the stretches around the CDR3 drawn from the reference TRBV7-9 and TRBJ1-1 proteins, is DTGVSQNPRHKITKRGQNVTFRCDPISEHNRLYWYRQTLGQGPEFLTYFQNEAQLEKSRLLSDRFSAERPKGSFSTLEIQRTEQGDSAMYLCASSFPGESRARLGTEAFFGQGTRLTVV.